These 3 T cell receptor beta chains share one sample of origin, sequenced in a study of shared clonotypes between healthy human individuals. Measured with immunoSEQ multiplex PCR; TCRdb has only the in-frame clones, and not every one. Of about 2.4 million clones in the sample, approximately 93% were seen once. The sample taken for sequencing was naive CD4+ T cells from PBMCs. Subset reported: CD45RA+ positively selected. These receptors came from a man aged 18 to 35 in good health. Some clones in this sample may be carry-over from other donors' samples.

Points on this clone: This CDR3 is also generated by other DNA sequences in the sample. This sequence joins TRBV7-3 and TRBJ2-2, with no clear D. Germline V CDR1 and CDR2: SGHTA, FQGTGA. V dropped 4 bases and J dropped 0 bases, with 3 bases sitting between them. The CDR3 has 13 residues. The CDR3 sequence: CASSSTNTGELFF. As DNA, the CDR3 is TGTGCCAGCAGCTCGACGAACACCGGGGAGCTGTTTTTT.

V and J are TRBV4-1 and TRBJ1-5, with D hard to call. This CDR3 has 16 residues. CDR1 and CDR2 (germline): MGHRA, YSYEKL. The V gene lost 4 bases and the J gene lost 2 bases, with 15 bases spanning the gap. CDR3 DNA: TGCGCCAGCAGCCGAGAAGAAGGAAGGGGCAATCAGCCCCAGCATTTT. Its protein product is CASSREEGRGNQPQHF.

The V gene is TRBV5-1, the J gene TRBJ2-1; 13 bases agree with TRBD2. The CDR3 has 18 amino acids. Germline loops: CDR1 SGHRS, CDR2 YFSETQ. V gave up 4 bases and J gave up 7 bases; unmatched junction bases: 14. CDR3 amino acids: CASSPRTSGSQMSNEQFF. The DNA for the CDR3 is TGCGCCAGCAGCCCGAGGACTAGCGGGAGCCAGATGAGTAATGAGCAGTTCTTC.